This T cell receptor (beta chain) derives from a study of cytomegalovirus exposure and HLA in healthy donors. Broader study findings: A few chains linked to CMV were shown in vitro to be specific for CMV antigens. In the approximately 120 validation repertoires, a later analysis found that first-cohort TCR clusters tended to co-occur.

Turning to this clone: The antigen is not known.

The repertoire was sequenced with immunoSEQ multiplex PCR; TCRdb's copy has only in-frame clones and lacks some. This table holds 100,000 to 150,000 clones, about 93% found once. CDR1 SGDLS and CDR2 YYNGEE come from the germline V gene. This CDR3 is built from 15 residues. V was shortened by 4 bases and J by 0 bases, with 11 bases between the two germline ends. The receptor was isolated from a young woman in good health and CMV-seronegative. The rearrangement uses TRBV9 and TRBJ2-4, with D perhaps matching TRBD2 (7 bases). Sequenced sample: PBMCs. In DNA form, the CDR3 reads TGTGCCAGCAGCCCGGGGGGCATAGCCAAAAACATTCAGTACTTC. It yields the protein CASSPGGIAKNIQYF.